The next 17 T cell receptor beta chains were all read from a single sample in a study of T cell repertoires in cytomegalovirus infection. TCRdb redid the calling of the reads with MiXCR, one entry per CDR3 protein. The sample contains approximately 910,000 distinct CDR3 sequences, approximately 31% of which appear only once. Which antigens these TCRs recognize remains unknown. The sample here was cultured CD8+ T cells from PBMCs, taken from culture after CMV antigen stimulation. The receptors come from a human donor in good health (CMV status not recorded). Some clones in this sample may be carry-over from other donors' samples.

V usage is TRBV20-1 and J usage is TRBJ2-2; 15 nucleotides align to TRBD2. This CDR3 spans 20 amino acids. Germline values: CDR1 DFQATT, CDR2 SNEGSKA (reference sequence). J gave up 6 bases and V 0 bases, and 14 bases lay outside the gene matches. CDR3 protein: CSARDLRTSGGVKYPGELFF. The DNA for the CDR3 is TGCAGTGCTAGAGATCTGCGGACTAGCGGGGGGGTGAAGTACCCCGGGGAGCTGTTTTTT.

The gene calls are TRBV6-2 or TRBV6-3 and TRBJ2-7; D perhaps matches TRBD1 (5 bases). V dropped 7 bases and J dropped 7 bases, with 17 bases sitting between them. CDR1 MNHEY and CDR2 SVGEGT come from the germline V gene. The CDR3 has 13 residues. The CDR3, as DNA: TGTGCCAGCAACACCCACAAGGGGAATGAGCAGTACGTC. It specifies CASNTHKGNEQYV.

The V gene is TRBV6-6, the J gene TRBJ2-5; 11 bases align to TRBD2. CDR1 and CDR2 (germline): MNHNY, SVGAGI (reference sequence). The J segment lost 5 bases and the V segment lost 0 bases, leaving 11 bases of the junction unmatched. The CDR3 extends over 18 amino acids. CDR3 sequence: CASSYSLSSGGPGETQYF. DNA of the CDR3: TGTGCCAGCAGTTACTCTTTGTCTAGCGGGGGGCCAGGGGAGACCCAGTACTTC.

The rearrangement links TRBV7-9 to TRBJ2-3; a weak D match, TRBD2 (6 bases). The germline V gene has CDR1 SEHNR and CDR2 FQNEAQ (reference sequence). This CDR3 region has 17 residues. The germline V and J ends were trimmed by 4 bases and 2 bases, with 19 bases remaining between them. CDR3 amino acids: CASSSPLGRGHTDTQYF. CDR3 DNA: TGTGCCAGCAGCTCACCCCTGGGGCGGGGCCACACAGATACGCAGTATTTT.

This clonotype was seen repeatedly, ten times or more. The chain recombines TRBV7-2 with TRBJ1-2, with D possibly TRBD1 on 6 matching bases. The ends were cut back, 1 base at V and 4 bases at J, with 13 bases in the middle. The CDR3 spans 15 residues. The germline gives CDR1 SGHTA, CDR2 FQGNSA. CDR3 nucleotides: TGTGCCAGCAGCTTAGATGGGACACGACTCTATGGCTACACCTTC. Translated: CASSLDGTRLYGYTF.

The chain joins TRBV10-3 to TRBJ2-7; no reliable D call. This CDR3 has 13 residues. Trimming took 5 bases from V and 0 from J, leaving 8 bases between them. Looked up from germline, CDR1 is ENHRY and CDR2 is SYGVKD. CDR3 sequence: CAISLDVSYEQYF. CDR3 coding DNA: TGTGCCATCAGTCTGGACGTCTCCTACGAGCAGTACTTC.

This clonotype was seen only a few times. The genes are TRBV19 and TRBJ2-1; 11 positions match TRBD2. With V trimmed by 10 bases and J by 4 bases, 6 bases remained unmatched. The germline gives CDR1 LNHDA, CDR2 SQIVND (reference sequence). CDR3 length: 14 amino acids. This CDR3 is CATAGLAVYNEQFF. In DNA form, the CDR3 reads TGTGCCACCGCGGGACTAGCGGTTTACAATGAGCAGTTCTTC.

This clonotype has ten or more counts. V is TRBV7-2 and J is TRBJ2-7; no firm D call. Trimming took off 5 bases at V and 2 bases at J, with 4 bases between the two ends. The CDR3 contains 11 residues. Germline CDR1 and CDR2: SGHTA and FQGNSA. Here the CDR3 reads CASSPAYEQYF. DNA for the CDR3: TGTGCCAGCAGCCCGGCCTACGAGCAGTACTTC.

The gene calls are TRBV11-2 and TRBJ2-1; 9 nucleotides line up with TRBD1. V dropped 7 bases and J dropped 8; count of bases not matched to a gene: 6. Per the germline V gene, CDR1 is SGHAT and CDR2 is FQNNGV. The CDR3 runs 13 residues. The chain's CDR3 is CASTETGGDEQFF. CDR3 bases: TGTGCCAGCACCGAAACAGGGGGCGATGAGCAGTTCTTC.

The chain has TRBV14 and TRBJ2-7, with D perhaps given as TRBD1 or TRBD2 (5 bases each). Germline CDR1 SGHDN, CDR2 FVKESK. CDR3 length: 18 residues. The V and J ends lost 0 bases and 6 bases respectively, with 24 bases between them. The CDR3 DNA sequence: TGTGCCAGCAGCCAAGATAGTGTGTGGGACCTAGGAGATGGCGAGCAGTACTTC. The encoded protein is CASSQDSVWDLGDGEQYF.

This rearrangement joins TRBV27 to TRBJ1-6, with D possibly being TRBD1 (6 bases). The V and J ends lost 6 bases and 10 bases respectively, with 19 bases between them. Germline V gene data show CDR1 as MNHEY and CDR2 as SMNVEV (reference sequence). The CDR3 is 15 amino acids. The chain's CDR3 is CASRVTGFKYSPLHF. The CDR3 region has the DNA TGTGCCAGCAGGGTAACAGGGTTCAAATACTCACCCCTCCACTTT.

The chain uses TRBV7-6 and TRBJ2-2, with 8 bases fitting TRBD1. With 1 base clipped from V and 7 bases from J, the junction kept 11 bases outside the gene matches. Germline CDR1 SGHVS, CDR2 FNYEAQ. The CDR3 is made up of 17 amino acids. CDR3 sequence reads: CASSLDAAGGSYGELFF. The CDR3 DNA is TGTGCCAGCAGCTTAGATGCGGCAGGGGGCTCTTACGGGGAGCTGTTTTTT.

This chain connects TRBV12-5 to TRBJ2-5, with TRBD2 matching 15 bases. The CDR3 is 17 residues long. The germline V gene encodes CDR1 LGHNT and CDR2 FRNRAP. Trimming took 4 bases from V and 3 from J; bases not matched to a gene: 6. CDR3 loop: CASGSRTSGGAEETQYF. The CDR3 region has the DNA TGTGCTAGTGGTTCTCGGACTAGCGGGGGGGCTGAAGAGACCCAGTACTTC.

V gene TRBV29-1 combines with J gene TRBJ2-7, with D maybe TRBD2 (5 bases). V lost 6 bases and J 7 bases, leaving 16 bases between the germline ends. Germline V lookup: CDR1 SQVTM, CDR2 ANQGSEA. CDR3 length: 12 amino acids. The DNA of the CDR3 is TGCAGCGTGGCATTCGGGGTGGGAGAGCAGTACTTC. This gives the protein CSVAFGVGEQYF.

The chain combines TRBV20-1 with TRBJ2-4; 9 bases line up with TRBD2. Trimming at V came to 1 base and at J to 9 bases, leaving 7 bases not matched to a gene. The CDR3 extends over 14 amino acids. Germline V gene lookup returns CDR1 DFQATT and CDR2 SNEGSKA (reference sequence). CDR3 region: CSARVRGAGGIQYF. Written as DNA, the CDR3 is TGCAGTGCTAGAGTGAGGGGAGCGGGAGGCATTCAGTACTTC.

This clonotype occurred many times. This chain links TRBV7-6 with TRBJ2-3; 13 bases match TRBD2. The CDR3 is made up of 17 amino acids. Trimming at V came to 4 bases and at J to 2 bases, leaving 6 bases not matched to a gene. CDR1 SGHVS and CDR2 FNYEAQ come from the germline V gene. The CDR3 reads CASSSPTSGGPTDTQYF. CDR3 in DNA: TGTGCCAGCAGCTCACCGACTAGCGGGGGGCCCACAGATACGCAGTATTTT.

The chain has TRBV7-9 and TRBJ2-7; TRBD1 might be the D (6 bases). The V gene lost 5 bases and the J gene lost 7 bases, with 18 bases spanning the gap. The CDR3 spans 14 residues. Germline loops: CDR1 SEHNR, CDR2 FQNEAQ (reference sequence). In DNA, the CDR3 is TGTGCCAGCAGCCCCGATACCAGGGGCCCAGAGCAGTACTTC. Its translation: CASSPDTRGPEQYF.